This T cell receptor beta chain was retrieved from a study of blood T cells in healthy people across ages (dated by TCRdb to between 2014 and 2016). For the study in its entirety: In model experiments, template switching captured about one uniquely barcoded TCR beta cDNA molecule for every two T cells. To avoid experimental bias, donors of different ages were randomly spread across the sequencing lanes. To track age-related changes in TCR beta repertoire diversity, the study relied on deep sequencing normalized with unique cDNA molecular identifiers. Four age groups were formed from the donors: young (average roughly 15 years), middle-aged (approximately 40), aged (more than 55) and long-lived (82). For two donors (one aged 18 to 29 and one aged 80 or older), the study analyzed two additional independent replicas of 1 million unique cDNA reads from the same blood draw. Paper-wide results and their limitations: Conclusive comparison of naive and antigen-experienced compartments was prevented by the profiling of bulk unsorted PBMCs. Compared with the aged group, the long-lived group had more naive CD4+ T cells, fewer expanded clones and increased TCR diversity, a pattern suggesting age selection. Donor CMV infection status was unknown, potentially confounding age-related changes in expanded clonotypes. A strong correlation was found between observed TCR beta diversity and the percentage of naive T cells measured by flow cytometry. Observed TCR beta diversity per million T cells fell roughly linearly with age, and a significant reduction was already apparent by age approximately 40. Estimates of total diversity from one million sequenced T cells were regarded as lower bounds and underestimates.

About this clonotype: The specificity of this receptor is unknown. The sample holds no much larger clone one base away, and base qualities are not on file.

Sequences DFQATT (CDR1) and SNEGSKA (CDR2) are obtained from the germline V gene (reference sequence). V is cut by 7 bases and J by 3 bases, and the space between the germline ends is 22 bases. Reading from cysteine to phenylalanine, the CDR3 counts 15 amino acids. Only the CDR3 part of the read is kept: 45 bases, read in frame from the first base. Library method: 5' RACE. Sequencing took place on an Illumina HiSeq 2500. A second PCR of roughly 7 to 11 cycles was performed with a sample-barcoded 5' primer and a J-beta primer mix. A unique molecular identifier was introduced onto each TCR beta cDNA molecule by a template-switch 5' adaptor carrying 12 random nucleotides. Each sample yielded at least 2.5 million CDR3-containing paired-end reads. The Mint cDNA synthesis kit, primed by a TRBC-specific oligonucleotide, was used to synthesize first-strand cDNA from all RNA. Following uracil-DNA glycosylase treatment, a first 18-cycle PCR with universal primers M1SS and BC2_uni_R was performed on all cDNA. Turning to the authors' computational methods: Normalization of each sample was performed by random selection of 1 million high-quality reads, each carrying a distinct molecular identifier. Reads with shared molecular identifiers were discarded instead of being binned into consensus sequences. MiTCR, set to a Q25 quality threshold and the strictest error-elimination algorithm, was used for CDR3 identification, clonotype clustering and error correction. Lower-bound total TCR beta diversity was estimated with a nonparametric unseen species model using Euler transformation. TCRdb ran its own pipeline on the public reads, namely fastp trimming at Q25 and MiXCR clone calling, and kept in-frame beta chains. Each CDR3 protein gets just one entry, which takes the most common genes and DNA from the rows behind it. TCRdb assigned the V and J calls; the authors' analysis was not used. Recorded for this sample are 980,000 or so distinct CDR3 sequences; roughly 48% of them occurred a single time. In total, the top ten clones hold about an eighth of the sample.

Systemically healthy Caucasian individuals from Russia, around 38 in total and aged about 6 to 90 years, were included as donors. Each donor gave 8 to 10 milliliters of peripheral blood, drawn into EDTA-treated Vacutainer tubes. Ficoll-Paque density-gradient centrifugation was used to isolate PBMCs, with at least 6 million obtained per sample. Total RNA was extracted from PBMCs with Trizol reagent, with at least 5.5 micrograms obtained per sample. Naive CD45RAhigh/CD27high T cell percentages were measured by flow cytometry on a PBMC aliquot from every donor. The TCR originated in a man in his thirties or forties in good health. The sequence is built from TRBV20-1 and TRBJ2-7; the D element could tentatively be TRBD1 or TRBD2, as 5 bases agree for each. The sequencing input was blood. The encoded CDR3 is CSVVPRRGKLYEQYF. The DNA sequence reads TGCAGTGTCGTCCCCCGTCGGGGCAAACTCTACGAGCAGTACTTC.